The text below deals with one T cell receptor (beta chain). CDR3 length: 14 residues. Germline loops: CDR1 MDHEN, CDR2 SYDVKM. V was clipped by 2 bases and J by 4 bases, with 11 bases between them. The sample belongs to a study of shared clonotypes between healthy human individuals. Sequenced by immunoSEQ multiplex PCR; TCRdb stores in-frame clones only, minus some. The table includes roughly 300,000 clones, roughly 84% detected once. The sample was memory CD8+ T cells sorted from blood. Subset denoted: CD45RO+ cells pooled with CCR7-negative TemRA cells. The chain couples TRBV28 to TRBJ1-1; D gene unclear. This TCR came from a man aged 18 to 30 in good health. CDR3 region: CASSLRPLSTEAFF. The CDR3, as DNA: TGTGCCAGCAGTTTAAGACCGTTATCCACTGAAGCTTTCTTT.